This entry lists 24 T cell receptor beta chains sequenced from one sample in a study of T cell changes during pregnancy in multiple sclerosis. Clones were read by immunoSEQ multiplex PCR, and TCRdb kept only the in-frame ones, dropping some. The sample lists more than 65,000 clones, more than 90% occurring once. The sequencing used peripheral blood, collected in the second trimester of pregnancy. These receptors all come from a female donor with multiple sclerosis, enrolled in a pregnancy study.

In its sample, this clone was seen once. The CDR3 DNA reads as TGTGCCAGCAGTGACTCGACTAGCGGGAGCAATGAGCAGTTCTTC. Translating gives CASSDSTSGSNEQFF. The chain uses TRBV6-4 and TRBJ2-1, with 12 bases identical to TRBD2. CDR3 length: 15 amino acids. Per germline, CDR1 MRHNA and CDR2 SNTAGT. V shed 0 bases and J 6 bases; nucleotides not matched to a gene: 0.

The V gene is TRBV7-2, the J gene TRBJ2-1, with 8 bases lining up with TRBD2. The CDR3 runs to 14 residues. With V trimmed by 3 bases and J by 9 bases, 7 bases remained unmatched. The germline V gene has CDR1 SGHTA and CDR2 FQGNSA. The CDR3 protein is CASSFREGRLEQFF. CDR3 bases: TGTGCCAGCAGCTTCCGGGAGGGCCGTCTTGAGCAGTTCTTC.

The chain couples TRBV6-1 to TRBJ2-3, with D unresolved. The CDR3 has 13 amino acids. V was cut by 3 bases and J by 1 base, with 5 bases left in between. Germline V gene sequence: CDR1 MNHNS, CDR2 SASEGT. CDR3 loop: CASSDRRTDTQYF. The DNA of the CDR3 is TGTGCCAGCAGTGATCGTCGCACAGATACGCAGTATTTT.

CDR3 bases: TGTGCCAGCAGCGCCGGGACAGGGTTCAATCAGCCCCAGCATTTT. Its translation is CASSAGTGFNQPQHF. The J gene is TRBJ1-5, the V gene TRBV9; TRBD1 matches 9 bases. The CDR3 spans 15 residues. J was trimmed by 3 bases and V by 3 bases; bases with no gene match: 4. Germline V gene data show CDR1 as SGDLS and CDR2 as YYNGEE.

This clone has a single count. DNA for the CDR3: TGTGCCAGCAGTGGGCTAGCGGGAGGGCCCAATGAGCAGTTCTTC. Translating it yields CASSGLAGGPNEQFF. The gene calls are TRBV6-4 and TRBJ2-1; 12 bases are shared with TRBD2. The CDR3 runs 15 residues. V lost 4 bases and J lost 6; bases outside the gene matches: 4. Germline V gene data show CDR1 as MRHNA and CDR2 as SNTAGT.

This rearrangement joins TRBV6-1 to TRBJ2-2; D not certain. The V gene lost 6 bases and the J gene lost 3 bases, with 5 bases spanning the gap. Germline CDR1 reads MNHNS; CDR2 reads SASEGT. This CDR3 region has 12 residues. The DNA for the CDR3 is TGTGCCAGCAGACTTTACACCGGGGAGCTGTTTTTT. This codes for CASRLYTGELFF.

DNA of the CDR3: TGTGCCAGCAGCGTAGGGACAGGGGGGGATGAAAAACTGTTTTTT. It translates to CASSVGTGGDEKLFF. The chain joins TRBV9 to TRBJ1-4, with 10 bases that match TRBD1. V lost 0 bases, J lost 6 bases, and 2 bases stayed unmatched. The CDR3 runs to 15 residues. The germline V gene encodes CDR1 SGDLS and CDR2 YYNGEE. Looking up the rest from reference TRBV9 and TRBJ1-4 gives the full variable domain: DSGVTQTPKHLITATGQRVTLRCSPRSGDLSVYWYQQSLDQGLQFLIQYYNGEERAKGNILERFSAQQFPDLHSELNLSSLELGDSALYFCASSVGTGGDEKLFFGSGTQLSVL.

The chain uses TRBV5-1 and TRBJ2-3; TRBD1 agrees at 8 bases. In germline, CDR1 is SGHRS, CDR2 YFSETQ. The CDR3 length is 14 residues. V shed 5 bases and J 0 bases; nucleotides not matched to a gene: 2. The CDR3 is CASRRTGSTDTQYF. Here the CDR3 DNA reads TGCGCCAGCAGAAGGACAGGGAGCACAGATACGCAGTATTTT.

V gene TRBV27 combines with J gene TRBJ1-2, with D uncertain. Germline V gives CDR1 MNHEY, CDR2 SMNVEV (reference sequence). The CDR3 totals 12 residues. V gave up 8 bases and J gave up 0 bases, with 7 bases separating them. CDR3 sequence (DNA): TGTGCCAGCTGGGCAGCTAACTATGGCTACACCTTC. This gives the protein CASWAANYGYTF.

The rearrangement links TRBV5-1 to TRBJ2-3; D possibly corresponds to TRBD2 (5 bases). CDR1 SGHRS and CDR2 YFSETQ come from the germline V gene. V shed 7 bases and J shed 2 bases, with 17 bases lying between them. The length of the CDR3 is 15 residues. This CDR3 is CASGRQASYTDTQYF. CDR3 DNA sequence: TGCGCCAGCGGGCGGCAGGCTAGCTACACAGATACGCAGTATTTT. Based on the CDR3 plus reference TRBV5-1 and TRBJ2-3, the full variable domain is KAGVTQTPRYLIKTRGQQVTLSCSPISGHRSVSWYQQTPGQGLQFLFEYFSETQRNKGNFPGRFSGRQFSNSRSEMNVSTLELGDSALYLCASGRQASYTDTQYFGPGTRLTVL.

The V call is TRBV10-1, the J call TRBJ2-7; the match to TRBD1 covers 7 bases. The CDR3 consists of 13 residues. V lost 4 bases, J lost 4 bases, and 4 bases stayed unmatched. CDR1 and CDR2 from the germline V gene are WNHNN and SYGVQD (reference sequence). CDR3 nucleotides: TGCGCCAGCAGTGCTCTCAGGGGGTACGAGCAGTACTTC. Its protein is CASSALRGYEQYF.

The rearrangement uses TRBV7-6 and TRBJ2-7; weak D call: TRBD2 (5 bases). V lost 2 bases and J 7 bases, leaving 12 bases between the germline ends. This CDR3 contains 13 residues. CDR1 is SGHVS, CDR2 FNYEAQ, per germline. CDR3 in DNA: TGTGCCAGCAGCTTAAGAGGGAATTCAGAGCAGTACTTC. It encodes CASSLRGNSEQYF.

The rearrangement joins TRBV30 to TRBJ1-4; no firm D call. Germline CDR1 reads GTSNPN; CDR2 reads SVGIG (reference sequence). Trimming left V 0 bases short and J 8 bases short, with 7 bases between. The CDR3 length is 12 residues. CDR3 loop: CAWSVLVEKLFF. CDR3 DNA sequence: TGTGCCTGGAGTGTACTGGTAGAAAAACTGTTTTTT. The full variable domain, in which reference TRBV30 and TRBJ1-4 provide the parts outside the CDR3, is SQTIHQWPATLVQPVGSPLSLECTVEGTSNPNLYWYRQAAGRGLQLLFYSVGIGQISSEVPQNLSASRPQDRQFILSSKKLLLSDSGFYLCAWSVLVEKLFFGSGTQLSVL.

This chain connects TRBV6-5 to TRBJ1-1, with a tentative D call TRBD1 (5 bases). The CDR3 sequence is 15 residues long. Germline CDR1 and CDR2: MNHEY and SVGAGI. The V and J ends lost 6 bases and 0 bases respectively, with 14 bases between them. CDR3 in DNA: TGTGCCAGCAGATTTGGGCAGGGAATGAACACTGAAGCTTTCTTT. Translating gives CASRFGQGMNTEAFF.

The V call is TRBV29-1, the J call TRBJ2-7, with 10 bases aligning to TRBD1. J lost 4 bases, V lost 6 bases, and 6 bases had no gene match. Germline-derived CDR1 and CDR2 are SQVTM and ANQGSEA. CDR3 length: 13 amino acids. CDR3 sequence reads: CSVLPGQGYEQYF. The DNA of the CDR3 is TGCAGCGTACTTCCGGGACAGGGGTACGAGCAGTACTTC.

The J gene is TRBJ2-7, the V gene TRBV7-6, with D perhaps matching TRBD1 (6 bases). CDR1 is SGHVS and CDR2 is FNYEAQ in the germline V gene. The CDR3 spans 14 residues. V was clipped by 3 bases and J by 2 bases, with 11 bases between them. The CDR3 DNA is TGTGCCAGCAGCTTGGAAAACAGGGCCTACGAGCAGTACTTC. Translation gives CASSLENRAYEQYF.

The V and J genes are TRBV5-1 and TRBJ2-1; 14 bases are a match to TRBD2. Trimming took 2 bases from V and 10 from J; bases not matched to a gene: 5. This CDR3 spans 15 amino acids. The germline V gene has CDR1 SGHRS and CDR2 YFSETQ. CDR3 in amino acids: CASSFGTSGSQEQFF. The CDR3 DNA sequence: TGCGCCAGCAGCTTTGGGACTAGCGGGAGCCAAGAGCAGTTCTTC.

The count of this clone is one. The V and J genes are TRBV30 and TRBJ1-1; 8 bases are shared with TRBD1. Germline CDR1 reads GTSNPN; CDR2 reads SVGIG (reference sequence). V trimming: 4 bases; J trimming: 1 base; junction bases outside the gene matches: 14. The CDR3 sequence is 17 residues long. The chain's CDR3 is CAWTHVKHRGGNTEAFF. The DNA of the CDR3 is TGTGCCTGGACGCACGTAAAACACAGGGGGGGGAACACTGAAGCTTTCTTT.

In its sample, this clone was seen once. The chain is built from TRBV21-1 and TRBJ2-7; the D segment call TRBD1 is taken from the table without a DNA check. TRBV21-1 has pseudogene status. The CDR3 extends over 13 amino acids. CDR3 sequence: CASSGTGAYEQYF. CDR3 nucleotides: TGTGCCAGCAGCGGGACAGGGGCCTACGAGCAGTACTTC.

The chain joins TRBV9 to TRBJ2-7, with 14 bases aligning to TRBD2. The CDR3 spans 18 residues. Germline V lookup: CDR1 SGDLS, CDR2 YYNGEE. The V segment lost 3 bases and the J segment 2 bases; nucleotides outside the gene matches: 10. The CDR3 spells CASSGEGRGLAGAYEQYF. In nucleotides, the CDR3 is TGTGCCAGCAGCGGAGAGGGTAGGGGACTAGCGGGAGCCTACGAGCAGTACTTC.

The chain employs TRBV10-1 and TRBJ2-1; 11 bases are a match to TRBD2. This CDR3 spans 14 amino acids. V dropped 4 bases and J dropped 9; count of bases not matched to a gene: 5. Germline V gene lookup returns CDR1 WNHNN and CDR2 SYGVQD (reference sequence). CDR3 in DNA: TGCGCCAGCAGTGTAACTAGCGGGAGTCGTGAGCAGTTCTTC. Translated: CASSVTSGSREQFF.

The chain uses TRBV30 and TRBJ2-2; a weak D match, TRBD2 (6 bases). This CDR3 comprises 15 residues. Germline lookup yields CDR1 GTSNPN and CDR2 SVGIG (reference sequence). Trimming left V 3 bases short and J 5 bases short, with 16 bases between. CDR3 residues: CAWRGLWAGTGELFF. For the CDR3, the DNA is TGTGCCTGGAGGGGGCTTTGGGCGGGGACCGGGGAGCTGTTTTTT.

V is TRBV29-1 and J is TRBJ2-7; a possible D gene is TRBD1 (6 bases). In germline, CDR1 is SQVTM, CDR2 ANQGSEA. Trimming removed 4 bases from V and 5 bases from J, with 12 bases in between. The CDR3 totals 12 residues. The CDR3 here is CSVVSGADEQYF. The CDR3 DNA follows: TGCAGCGTTGTGTCAGGGGCGGACGAGCAGTACTTC.

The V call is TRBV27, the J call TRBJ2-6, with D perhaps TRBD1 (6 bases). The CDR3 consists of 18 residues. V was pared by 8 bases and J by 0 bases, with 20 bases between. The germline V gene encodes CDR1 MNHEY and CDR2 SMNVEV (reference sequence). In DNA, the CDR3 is TGTGCCAGCTCGCTCACAGGGTTGTCCCTCTCTGGGGCCAACGTCCTGACTTTC. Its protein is CASSLTGLSLSGANVLTF.